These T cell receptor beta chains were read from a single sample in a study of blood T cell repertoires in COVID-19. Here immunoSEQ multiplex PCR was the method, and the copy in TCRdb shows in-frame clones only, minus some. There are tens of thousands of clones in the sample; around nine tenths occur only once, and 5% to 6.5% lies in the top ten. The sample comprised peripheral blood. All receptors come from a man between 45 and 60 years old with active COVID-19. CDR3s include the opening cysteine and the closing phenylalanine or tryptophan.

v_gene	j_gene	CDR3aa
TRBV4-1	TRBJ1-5	CASSQRLSGGSISNQPQHF
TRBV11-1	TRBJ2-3	CASSRRTGGATDTQYF
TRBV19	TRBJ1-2	CASSYDRSGYTF
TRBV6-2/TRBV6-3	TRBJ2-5	CASSYSSSGHKAQYF
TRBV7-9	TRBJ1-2	CASSSTGGGYGYTF
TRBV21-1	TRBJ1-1	CASSTRANTEAFF
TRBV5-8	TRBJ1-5	CASSLGRREGQPQHF
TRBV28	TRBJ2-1	CASSPTSGGGDEQFF
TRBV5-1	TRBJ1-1	CASSLAGTTNTEAFF
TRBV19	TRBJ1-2	CASSQTNLQARGYTF
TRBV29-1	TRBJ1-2	CSVEGADWAGGYTF
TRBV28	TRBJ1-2	CASSLRDYGYTF
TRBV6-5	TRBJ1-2	CASSYSRERGYTF
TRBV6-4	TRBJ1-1	CASSEESAGYTEAFF
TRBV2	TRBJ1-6	CASSVSQGRRSPLHF
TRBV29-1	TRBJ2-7	CSVRTSGTYEQYF
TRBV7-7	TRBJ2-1	CASSLSGTDNEQFF